This T cell receptor (beta chain) was captured by sequencing in a study of type 1 and type 2 diabetes patients. General study points: Unmatched age and gender across groups might bias interpretation.

The CDR3 is 12 amino acids. CDR1 and CDR2 (germline): DFQATT, SNEGSKA (reference sequence). Trimming pared 5 bases from V and 5 bases from J, leaving 12 bases between. Note on this clonotype: Its antigen is still unknown.

Amplification started from genomic DNA. A primer set of 30 forward and 13 reverse primers amplified the CDR3. TCRdb independently ran MiXCR on the multiplex PCR reads; one entry per CDR3 protein. Of around 300,000 distinct CDR3 sequences in the sample, roughly 50% are singletons; the top ten hold about an eighth. The chain joins TRBV20-1 to TRBJ1-2; D not resolved. The TCR originated in a man aged 18 to 35 with type 2 diabetes. The sequenced sample consisted of peripheral blood mononuclear cells (PBMCs). As DNA, the CDR3 is TGCAGTGCTCTTCCGGTTGGATATGGCTACACCTTC. This encodes CSALPVGYGYTF.